Following are 26 T cell receptor beta chains from one sample sequenced in a study of blood T cells in healthy people across ages. Through a sample-barcoded 5' primer and a J-beta primer mix, a second PCR was run for roughly 6 to 12 cycles. TCRdb re-derived calls from the 5' RACE reads in MiXCR, one entry per CDR3 protein. The repertoire consists of 1 million to 1.2 million distinct CDR3 sequences, with more than 30% occurring once and the leading ten covering about an eighth. Material for sequencing was blood. The receptors were gathered from a man in his late teens or twenties in good health.

This clonotype was observed many times. Here the CDR3 reads CSASGTSGGNEQFF. Written as DNA, the CDR3 is TGCAGTGCTAGTGGGACTAGCGGGGGTAATGAGCAGTTCTTC. The chain employs TRBV20-1 and TRBJ2-1, with 14 positions matching TRBD2. The CDR3 contains 14 residues. V shed 3 bases and J 7 bases; nucleotides not matched to a gene: 2. Germline CDR1 is DFQATT and CDR2 is SNEGSKA (reference sequence).

This clonotype has more than one count but fewer than ten. This rearrangement joins TRBV29-1 to TRBJ1-2; D is ambiguous. Deletions cut 7 bases from V and 0 bases from J, with 24 bases between. This CDR3 is 17 amino acids long. Germline V gene lookup returns CDR1 SQVTM and CDR2 ANQGSEA. The CDR3 region has the DNA TGCAGCGCCACATTTGGACCGAAGACTAACCCTAACTATGGCTACACCTTC. Translated, it gives CSATFGPKTNPNYGYTF.

This clonotype was counted a few times. The V gene is TRBV7-3, the J gene TRBJ1-2; no clear D gene. The germline V gene encodes CDR1 SGHTA and CDR2 FQGTGA. The CDR3 is made up of 15 amino acids. Trimming cost V 5 bases and J 4 bases, with 17 bases left between them. Here the CDR3 reads CASSASPGLVYGYTF. CDR3 DNA: TGTGCCAGCAGCGCCTCCCCCGGACTGGTCTATGGCTACACCTTC.

The table lists this clonotype with a few counts. The chain joins TRBV18 to TRBJ2-7; D not resolved. CDR3 size: 13 residues. V lost 2 bases and J 7 bases, leaving 12 bases between the germline ends. Germline loops: CDR1 KGHSH, CDR2 LQKENI. As DNA, the CDR3 is TGTGCCAGCTCACCAGGGCAGCCAGCTGAGCAGTACTTC. Translated: CASSPGQPAEQYF.

The chain is built from TRBV7-2 and TRBJ2-7; the D is unclear. The CDR3 runs 12 residues. V gave up 6 bases and J gave up 7 bases, with 13 bases separating them. In germline, CDR1 is SGHTA, CDR2 FQGNSA. The CDR3 protein is CASSPMGNEQYF. The CDR3, as DNA: TGTGCCAGCAGTCCTATGGGGAATGAGCAGTACTTC.

Concerning this clonotype: A read error may produce the germline difference seen at one junction end. The J gene is TRBJ1-2, the V gene TRBV20-1, with D hard to call. Germline-derived CDR1 and CDR2 are DFQATT and SNEGSKA (reference sequence). This CDR3 is built from 13 residues. The CDR3: CSAVMYTNHGYTF. Here the CDR3 DNA reads TGCAGTGCTGTGATGTACACTAACCATGGCTACACCTTC.

This clonotype was detected only once. CDR3 bases: TGCAGTGCTAGAGAAACAGGGTGGTGGGCTTTCTTT. Translating gives CSARETGWWAFF. The chain employs TRBV20-1 and TRBJ1-1, with D tentatively TRBD1 (6 bases). CDR3 size: 12 residues. V was trimmed by 0 bases and J by 11 bases, leaving 13 bases between them. CDR1 DFQATT and CDR2 SNEGSKA come from the germline V gene (reference sequence).

V usage is TRBV6-6 and J usage is TRBJ2-3; 9 nucleotides match TRBD2. V was clipped by 6 bases and J by 0 bases; unmatched bases: 7. CDR3 length: 16 residues. CDR1 and CDR2 from the germline V gene are MNHNY and SVGAGI (reference sequence). CDR3 protein: CASSTKTSGSTDTQYF. For the CDR3, the DNA is TGTGCCAGCAGCACAAAGACTAGCGGTAGCACAGATACGCAGTATTTT.

V and J are TRBV5-1 and TRBJ2-1; D is perhaps TRBD1 (6 bases). CDR1 is SGHRS, CDR2 YFSETQ, per germline. This CDR3 is 14 amino acids long. Trimming left V 2 bases short and J 5 bases short, with 11 bases between. CDR3 region: CASSFGGANNEQFF. For the CDR3, the DNA is TGCGCCAGCAGCTTTGGGGGCGCAAACAATGAGCAGTTCTTC. The full variable domain, rest sourced from reference TRBV5-1 and TRBJ2-1, is KAGVTQTPRYLIKTRGQQVTLSCSPISGHRSVSWYQQTPGQGLQFLFEYFSETQRNKGNFPGRFSGRQFSNSRSEMNVSTLELGDSALYLCASSFGGANNEQFFGPGTRLTVL.

The genes are TRBV7-2 and TRBJ1-5; D remains ambiguous. The germline gives CDR1 SGHTA, CDR2 FQGNSA. The length of the CDR3 is 13 residues. V lost 5 bases to trimming and J lost 3 bases, with 8 bases between them. CDR3 DNA sequence: TGTGCCAGCAGCGGACGTTACAATCAGCCCCAGCATTTT. This translates into CASSGRYNQPQHF.

This clonotype was seen many times. V is TRBV6-2 or TRBV6-3 and J is TRBJ2-5; tentative D call: TRBD1 (5 bases). The length of the CDR3 is 15 residues. V lost 2 bases and J lost 0, with 10 bases in between. Germline values: CDR1 MNHEY, CDR2 SVGEGT. The CDR3 protein is CASSYGDRDQETQYF. The CDR3 nucleotides read TGTGCCAGCAGTTACGGAGACAGAGACCAAGAGACCCAGTACTTC.

The rearrangement joins TRBV12-3 or TRBV12-4 to TRBJ2-1; TRBD2 agrees at 7 bases. V shed 6 bases, J shed 2 bases, and the junction held 10 bases outside the gene matches. The CDR3 is 16 residues long. The CDR3 sequence: CASSLPGSGAYNEQFF. DNA for the CDR3: TGTGCCAGCAGCTTACCTGGCAGCGGGGCCTACAATGAGCAGTTCTTC.

This clonotype was recorded a few times. The chain has TRBV7-2 and TRBJ1-1; unclear D gene. CDR3 length equals 14 residues. V shed 8 bases and J shed 1 base, with 14 bases lying between them. Germline loops: CDR1 SGHTA, CDR2 FQGNSA. CDR3 loop: CASSPVEGNTEAFF. Written as DNA, the CDR3 is TGTGCCAGCTCCCCAGTGGAGGGGAACACTGAAGCTTTCTTT.

This clonotype was found a few times. The chain uses TRBV4-2 and TRBJ2-1; D is ambiguous. Trimming cost V 0 bases and J 8 bases, with 8 bases left between them. CDR1 and CDR2 from the germline V gene are LGHNA and YNFKEQ. This CDR3 is built from 13 residues. Here the CDR3 DNA reads TGTGCCAGCAGCCAAGATTTGGTACATGAGCAGTTCTTC. Protein product: CASSQDLVHEQFF.

This chain connects TRBV7-8 to TRBJ2-3; 14 bases map to TRBD2. Trimming took 5 bases from V and 4 from J; bases not matched to a gene: 2. The germline V gene has CDR1 SGHVS and CDR2 FQNEAQ. The CDR3 is 15 amino acids. This chain's CDR3 is CASSMTSGGADTQYF. The CDR3 DNA sequence: TGTGCCAGCAGCATGACTAGCGGGGGGGCAGATACGCAGTATTTT.

V gene TRBV5-6 combines with J gene TRBJ2-3; 8 bases agree with TRBD1. This CDR3 has 20 amino acids. V shed 6 bases and J 4 bases; nucleotides not matched to a gene: 25. Per the germline V gene, CDR1 is SGHDT and CDR2 is YYEEEE. The CDR3 bases are TGTGCCAGCACCTCGATTTTGGGGCCCGGGACAGGCGAAGTCCCAGATACGCAGTATTTT. Its translation: CASTSILGPGTGEVPDTQYF.

This clonotype was detected only a few times. The chain is built from TRBV11-2 and TRBJ2-5; 8 positions match TRBD1. Germline CDR1 and CDR2: SGHAT and FQNNGV. CDR3 size: 17 residues. Trimming at V came to 0 bases and at J to 4 bases, leaving 10 bases not matched to a gene. CDR3 nucleotides: TGTGCCAGCAGCTTAGATTACCCTCGGACAGGGAGAGAGACCCAGTACTTC. It codes for CASSLDYPRTGRETQYF.

The chain has TRBV6-2 or TRBV6-3 and TRBJ1-5, with 9 nucleotides matching TRBD1. The CDR3 is 17 amino acids. In germline, CDR1 is MNHEY, CDR2 SVGEGT. Unmatched junction bases numbered 5, after V lost 0 bases and J lost 2 bases. DNA of the CDR3: TGTGCCAGCAGTTACTCGCCGGGACAGGGAGGCAATCAGCCCCAGCATTTT. Residues: CASSYSPGQGGNQPQHF.

V and J are TRBV7-8 and TRBJ2-1; TRBD1 agrees at 11 bases. Trimming cost V 1 base and J 7 bases; bases outside gene matches: 6. Per the germline V gene, CDR1 is SGHVS and CDR2 is FQNEAQ. The CDR3 totals 16 residues. CDR3 protein: CASSLEWDRGENEQFF. CDR3 bases: TGTGCCAGCAGCTTAGAGTGGGACAGGGGGGAAAATGAGCAGTTCTTC.

The chain has TRBV5-1 and TRBJ1-2, with 12 bases that match TRBD1. V gave up 2 bases and J gave up 0 bases; unmatched junction bases: 8. CDR3 length: 18 residues. From germline, CDR1 is SGHRS and CDR2 YFSETQ. This CDR3 is CASSFGTGGAFSNYGYTF. In DNA form, the CDR3 reads TGCGCCAGCAGCTTCGGGACAGGGGGCGCATTTTCTAACTATGGCTACACCTTC.

V is TRBV10-3 and J is TRBJ1-2; 10 bases are shared with TRBD1. V shed 6 bases, J shed 2 bases, and the junction held 6 bases outside the gene matches. The V gene's germline CDR1 is ENHRY and CDR2 SYGVKD. This CDR3 is 15 amino acids long. The CDR3 sequence: CAISDLGQGNYGYTF. The CDR3 nucleotides are TGTGCCATCAGCGATTTGGGACAGGGGAACTATGGCTACACCTTC.

This clonotype was found a few times. The chain employs TRBV12-3 or TRBV12-4 and TRBJ1-2, with 7 bases lining up with TRBD1. The length of the CDR3 is 14 residues. Trimming at V came to 1 base and at J to 5 bases, leaving 4 bases not matched to a gene. This CDR3 is CASSLGGGFYGYTF. The CDR3 nucleotides are TGTGCCAGCAGTTTAGGAGGGGGCTTTTATGGCTACACCTTC.

This clonotype was observed a handful of times. The rearrangement uses TRBV9 and TRBJ2-2, with D possibly being TRBD1 (7 bases). Trimming cost V 7 bases and J 3 bases, with 19 bases left between them. The V gene's germline CDR1 is SGDLS and CDR2 YYNGEE. The CDR3 is made up of 16 amino acids. For the CDR3, the DNA is TGTGCCAGCTCTCTCAGGGGGGATAGGGACACCGGGGAGCTGTTTTTT. This gives the protein CASSLRGDRDTGELFF. Based on the CDR3 plus reference TRBV9 and TRBJ2-2, the full variable domain is DSGVTQTPKHLITATGQRVTLRCSPRSGDLSVYWYQQSLDQGLQFLIQYYNGEERAKGNILERFSAQQFPDLHSELNLSSLELGDSALYFCASSLRGDRDTGELFFGEGSRLTVL.

The rearrangement links TRBV20-1 to TRBJ1-5, with D possibly being TRBD1 (5 bases). V was shortened by 0 bases and J by 7 bases, with 16 bases between the two germline ends. Per the germline V gene, CDR1 is DFQATT and CDR2 is SNEGSKA (reference sequence). The CDR3 totals 15 residues. CDR3 protein: CSARDNTQGGQPQHF. As DNA, the CDR3 is TGCAGTGCTAGAGATAATACGCAGGGCGGGCAGCCCCAGCATTTT.

The chain employs TRBV19 and TRBJ2-3; D not resolved. This CDR3 spans 10 amino acids. In germline, CDR1 is LNHDA, CDR2 SQIVND (reference sequence). V was shortened by 8 bases and J by 6 bases, with 6 bases between the two germline ends. CDR3 in DNA: TGTGCCAGTCAAGGGGATACGCAGTATTTT. Protein sequence: CASQGDTQYF. The full variable domain, in which reference TRBV19 and TRBJ2-3 provide the parts outside the CDR3, is DGGITQSPKYLFRKEGQNVTLSCEQNLNHDAMYWYRQDPGQGLRLIYYSQIVNDFQKGDIAEGYSVSREKKESFPLTVTSAQKNPTAFYLCASQGDTQYFGPGTRLTVL.

This chain uses TRBV10-3 with TRBJ1-6, with D possibly TRBD1 on 5 matching bases. The length of the CDR3 is 14 residues. Germline-derived CDR1 and CDR2 are ENHRY and SYGVKD. V was trimmed by 3 bases and J by 10 bases, leaving 13 bases between them. The CDR3 bases are TGTGCCATCAGTGATAGAGGGGAGAGGTCACCCCTCCACTTT. Its protein product is CAISDRGERSPLHF.